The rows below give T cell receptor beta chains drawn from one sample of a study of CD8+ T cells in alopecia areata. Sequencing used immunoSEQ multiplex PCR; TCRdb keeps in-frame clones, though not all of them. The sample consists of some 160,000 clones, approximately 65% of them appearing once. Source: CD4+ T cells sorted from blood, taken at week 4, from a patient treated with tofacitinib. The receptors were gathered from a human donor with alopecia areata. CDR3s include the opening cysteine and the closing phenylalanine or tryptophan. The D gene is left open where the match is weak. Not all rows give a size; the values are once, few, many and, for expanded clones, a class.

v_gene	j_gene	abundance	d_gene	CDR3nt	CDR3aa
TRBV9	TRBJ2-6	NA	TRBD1	TGTGCCAGCAGCGCCTCCCGGGACAGGGTCCTCTCTGGGGCCAACGTCCTGACTTTC	CASSASRDRVLSGANVLTF
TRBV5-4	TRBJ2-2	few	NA	TGTGCCAGCAGCTTGGTTCCGAACACCGGGGAGCTGTTTTTT	CASSLVPNTGELFF
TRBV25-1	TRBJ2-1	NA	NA	TGTGCCAGCAGTGAATCCAGGGTTAACAATGAGCAGTTCTTC	CASSESRVNNEQFF
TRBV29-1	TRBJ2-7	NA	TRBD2	TGCAGCGCCGGGACTAGCGGCTCCTACGAGCAGTACTTC	CSAGTSGSYEQYF
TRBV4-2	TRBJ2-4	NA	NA	TGTGCCAGCAGCCAAGAGGACATACTAGCCAAAAACATTCAGTACTTC	CASSQEDILAKNIQYF
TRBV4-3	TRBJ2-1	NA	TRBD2	TGCGCCAGCAGCCAAAACCTGGGGGGGGACAATGAGCAGTTCTTC	CASSQNLGGDNEQFF
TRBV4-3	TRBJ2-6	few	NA	TGCGCCAGCAGCCAAGGAAACTCTGGGGCCAACGTCCTGACTTTC	CASSQGNSGANVLTF
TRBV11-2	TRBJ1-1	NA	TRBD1	TGTGCCAGCAGCTTAGCGGGACAGGGGAACACTGAAGCTTTCTTT	CASSLAGQGNTEAFF
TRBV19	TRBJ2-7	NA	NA	TGTGCCAGTAGGGGGGCCACCTACGAGCAGTACTTC	CASRGATYEQYF
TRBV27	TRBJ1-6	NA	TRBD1	TGTGCCAGCAGTTTGGGCTTTCGAGGGACAGCTTACAATTCACCCCTCCACTTT	CASSLGFRGTAYNSPLHF
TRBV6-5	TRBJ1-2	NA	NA	TGTGCCAGCAGTTACTCAGAAGGTAGTGACTATGGCTACACCTTC	CASSYSEGSDYGYTF
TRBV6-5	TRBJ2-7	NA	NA	TGTGCCAGCAGTGTTTACAGGACCTCCTACGAGCAGTACTTC	CASSVYRTSYEQYF
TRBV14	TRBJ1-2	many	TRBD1	TGTGCCAGCAGCCACAAGGACAGGGGCCCCTATGGCTACACCTTC	CASSHKDRGPYGYTF
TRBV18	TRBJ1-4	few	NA	TGTGCCAGCTCACCAACCGCGGGGGCTAATGAAAAACTGTTTTTT	CASSPTAGANEKLFF
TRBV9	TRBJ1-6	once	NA	TGTGCCAGCAGCGTAGAGACCGAATCACCCCTCCACTTT	CASSVETESPLHF
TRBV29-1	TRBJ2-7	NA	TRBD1	TGCAGCGTCACAGGGGGCTTACACGAGCAGTACTTC	CSVTGGLHEQYF
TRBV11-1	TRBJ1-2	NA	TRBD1	TGTGCCAGCAGCTCCGGCGGGACAGCGTTCTCCGGCTACACCTTC	CASSSGGTAFSGYTF
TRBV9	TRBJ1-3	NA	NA	TGTGCCAGCAGAGACTCTGGAAACACCATATATTTT	CASRDSGNTIYF
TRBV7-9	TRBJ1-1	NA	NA	TGTGCCAGCAGCTTTGAACAGGGGAACACTGAAGCTTTCTTT	CASSFEQGNTEAFF
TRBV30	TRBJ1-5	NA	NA	TGTGCCTGGAGTGTGCAGCAGAATCAGCCCCAGCATTTT	CAWSVQQNQPQHF
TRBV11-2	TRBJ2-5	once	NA	TGTGCCAGCAGCTACGGGACGTACCAAGAGACCCAGTACTTC	CASSYGTYQETQYF
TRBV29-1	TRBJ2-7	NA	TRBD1	TGCAGCGTTGATGACCCAGGCCAGGGGACAGGGAGCGGGGAGCAGTACTTC	CSVDDPGQGTGSGEQYF
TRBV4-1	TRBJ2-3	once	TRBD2	TGCGCCAGCAGCCAATTCCCGACTAGCGGGGGGTCCTCAGATACGCAGTATTTT	CASSQFPTSGGSSDTQYF
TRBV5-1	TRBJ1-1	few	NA	TGCGCCAGCAGCGTGGAGGGAAGAGACACTGAAGCTTTCTTT	CASSVEGRDTEAFF
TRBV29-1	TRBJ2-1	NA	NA	TGCAGCGTTGATCGGGCCTACAATGAGCAGTTCTTC	CSVDRAYNEQFF
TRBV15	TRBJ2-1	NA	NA	TGTGCCACCAGCAGAGATTGGTCGGATGAGCAGTTCTTC	CATSRDWSDEQFF
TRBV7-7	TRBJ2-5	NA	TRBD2	TGTGCTAGCAGCGGGGGTCATCAAGAGACCCAGTACTTC	CASSGGHQETQYF
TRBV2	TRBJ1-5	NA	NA	TGTGCCAGCAACAGGGAAAGCAATCAGCCCCAGCATTTT	CASNRESNQPQHF